The 2 T cell receptor beta chains given below trace back to one sample, sequenced in a study of neurological immune-mediated disorders. TCRdb reanalysed the 5' RACE reads using MiXCR and keeps one entry per CDR3 protein. This sample has approximately 82,000 distinct CDR3 sequences, with over 12% found just once. Material for sequencing was PBMCs. The receptors here all came from a woman in her 50s in good health.

This clonotype was counted many times. The V gene is TRBV5-1, the J gene TRBJ2-3, with a tentative D call TRBD2 (6 bases). V dropped 0 bases and J dropped 4 bases, with 15 bases sitting between them. Germline CDR1 SGHRS, CDR2 YFSETQ. This CDR3 has 16 residues. Here the CDR3 reads CASSLVRSGGADTQYF. As DNA, the CDR3 is TGCGCCAGCAGCTTGGTGCGTAGCGGAGGCGCAGATACGCAGTATTTT.

As regards this clonotype: This may arise from a read error, as a much more abundant clone is one base away. The rearrangement joins TRBV11-2 to TRBJ2-7; TRBD2 is a possible D gene (6 bases). The germline V gene encodes CDR1 SGHAT and CDR2 FQNNGV. CDR3 length: 13 residues. CDR3 DNA: TGTACCAGCAGCTCAGGACTATCCTACGAGCAGTACTTC. Translated: CTSSSGLSYEQYF.